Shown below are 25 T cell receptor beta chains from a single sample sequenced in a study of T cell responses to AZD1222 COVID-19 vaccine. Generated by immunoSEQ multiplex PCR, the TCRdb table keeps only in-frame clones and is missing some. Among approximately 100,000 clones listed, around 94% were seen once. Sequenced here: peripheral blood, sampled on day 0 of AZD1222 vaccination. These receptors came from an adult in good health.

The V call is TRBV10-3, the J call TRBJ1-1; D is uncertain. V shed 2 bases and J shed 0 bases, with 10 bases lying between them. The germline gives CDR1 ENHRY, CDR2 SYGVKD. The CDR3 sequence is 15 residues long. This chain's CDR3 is CAISENGRMNTEAFF. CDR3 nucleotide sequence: TGTGCCATCAGTGAGAACGGGAGGATGAACACTGAAGCTTTCTTT.

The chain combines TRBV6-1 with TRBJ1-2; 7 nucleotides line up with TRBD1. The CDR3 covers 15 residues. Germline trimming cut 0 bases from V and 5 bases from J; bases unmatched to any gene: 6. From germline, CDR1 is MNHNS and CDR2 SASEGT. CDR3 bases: TGTGCCAGCAGTGAAGCGACAGGGCCCAAATATGGCTACACCTTC. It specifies CASSEATGPKYGYTF.

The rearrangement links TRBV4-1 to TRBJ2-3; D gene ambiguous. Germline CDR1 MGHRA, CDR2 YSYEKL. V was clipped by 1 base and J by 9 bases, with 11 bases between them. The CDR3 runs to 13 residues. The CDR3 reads CASSQGGVGTQYF. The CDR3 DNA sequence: TGCGCCAGCAGCCAAGGCGGAGTGGGGACGCAGTATTTT.

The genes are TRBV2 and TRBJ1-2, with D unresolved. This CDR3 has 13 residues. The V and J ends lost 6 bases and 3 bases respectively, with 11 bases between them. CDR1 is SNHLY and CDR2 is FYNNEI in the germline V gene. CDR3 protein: CASRSGVDYGYTF. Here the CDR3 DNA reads TGTGCCAGCAGATCCGGGGTTGACTATGGCTACACCTTC.

CDR3 sequence: CSAKLALAYNEQFF. In nucleotides, the CDR3 is TGCAGCGCGAAACTAGCGTTAGCCTACAATGAGCAGTTCTTC. The genes are TRBV29-1 and TRBJ2-1; 7 bases are shared with TRBD2. The germline gives CDR1 SQVTM, CDR2 ANQGSEA. CDR3 length: 14 amino acids. The ends lost 7 bases at V and 2 bases at J; junction bases unmatched: 8.

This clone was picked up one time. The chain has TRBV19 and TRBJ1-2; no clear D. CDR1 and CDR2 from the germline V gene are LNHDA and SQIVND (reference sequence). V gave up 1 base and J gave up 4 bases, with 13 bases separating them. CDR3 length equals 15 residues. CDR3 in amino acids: CASSIGVRYGYGYTF. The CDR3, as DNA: TGTGCCAGTAGTATAGGCGTCAGATATGGCTATGGCTACACCTTC.

The CDR3 loop reads CAWSRYGLRADNSPLHF. DNA for the CDR3: TGTGCCTGGAGTCGATACGGTCTCAGGGCAGATAATTCACCCCTCCACTTT. The chain couples TRBV30 to TRBJ1-6, with D perhaps matching TRBD1 (5 bases). This CDR3 contains 17 residues. V shed 2 bases and J shed 5 bases, with 19 bases lying between them. Germline V gives CDR1 GTSNPN, CDR2 SVGIG (reference sequence). Using reference TRBV30 and TRBJ1-6 for the parts outside the CDR3, the full variable domain is SQTIHQWPATLVQPVGSPLSLECTVEGTSNPNLYWYRQAAGRGLQLLFYSVGIGQISSEVPQNLSASRPQDRQFILSSKKLLLSDSGFYLCAWSRYGLRADNSPLHFGNGTRLTVT.

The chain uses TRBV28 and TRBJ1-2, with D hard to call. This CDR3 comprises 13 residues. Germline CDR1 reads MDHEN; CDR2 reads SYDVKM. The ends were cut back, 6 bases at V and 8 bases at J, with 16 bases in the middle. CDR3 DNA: TGTGCCAGCAGCCCCTCGGGAGCCTCGGGCTACACCTTC. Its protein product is CASSPSGASGYTF.

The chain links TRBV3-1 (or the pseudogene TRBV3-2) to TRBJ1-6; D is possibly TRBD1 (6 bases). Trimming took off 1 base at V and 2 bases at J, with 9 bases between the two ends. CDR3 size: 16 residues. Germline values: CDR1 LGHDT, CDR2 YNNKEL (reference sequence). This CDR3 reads CASSQVQGTYNSPLHF. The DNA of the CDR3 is TGTGCCAGCAGCCAAGTTCAGGGGACCTATAATTCACCCCTCCACTTT.

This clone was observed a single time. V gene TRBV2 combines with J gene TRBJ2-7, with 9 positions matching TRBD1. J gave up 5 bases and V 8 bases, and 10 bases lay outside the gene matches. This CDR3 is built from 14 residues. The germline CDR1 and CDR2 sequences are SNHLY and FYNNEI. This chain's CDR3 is CASFRDRAVHEQYF. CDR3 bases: TGTGCCAGCTTCCGGGACAGGGCGGTCCACGAGCAGTACTTC.

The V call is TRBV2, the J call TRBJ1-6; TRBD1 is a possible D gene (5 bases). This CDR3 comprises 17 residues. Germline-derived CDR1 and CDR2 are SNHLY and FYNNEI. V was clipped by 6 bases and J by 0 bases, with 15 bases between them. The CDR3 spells CASSKGTVSSYNSPLHF. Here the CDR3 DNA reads TGTGCCAGCAGCAAAGGGACTGTCAGCTCCTATAATTCACCCCTCCACTTT.

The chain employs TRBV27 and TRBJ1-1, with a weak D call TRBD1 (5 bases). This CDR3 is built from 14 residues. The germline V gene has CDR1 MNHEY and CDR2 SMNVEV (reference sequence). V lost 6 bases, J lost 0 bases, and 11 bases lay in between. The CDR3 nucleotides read TGTGCCAGCAGCTACCAGGGAATGAACACTGAAGCTTTCTTT. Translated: CASSYQGMNTEAFF.

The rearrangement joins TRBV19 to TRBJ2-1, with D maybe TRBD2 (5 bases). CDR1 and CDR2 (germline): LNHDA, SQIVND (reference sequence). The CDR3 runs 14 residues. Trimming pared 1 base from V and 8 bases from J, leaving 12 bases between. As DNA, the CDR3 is TGTGCCAGTAGTATAGGGTGGGGTAGCGATGAGCAGTTCTTC. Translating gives CASSIGWGSDEQFF.

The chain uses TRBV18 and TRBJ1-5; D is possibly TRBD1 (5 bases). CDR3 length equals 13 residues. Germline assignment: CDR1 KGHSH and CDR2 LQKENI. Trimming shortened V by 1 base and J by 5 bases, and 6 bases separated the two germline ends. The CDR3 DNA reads TGTGCCAGCTCACCACAGGGACATCAGCCCCAGCATTTT. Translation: CASSPQGHQPQHF.

CDR3 DNA: TGTGCCAGCAGTTTGGGACGAGGCAGCAATCAGCCCCAGCATTTT. Translated: CASSLGRGSNQPQHF. The chain uses TRBV27 and TRBJ1-5, with a possible D match to TRBD1 (5 bases). V was clipped by 3 bases and J by 1 base, with 10 bases between them. The germline gives CDR1 MNHEY, CDR2 SMNVEV (reference sequence). The CDR3 runs 15 residues.

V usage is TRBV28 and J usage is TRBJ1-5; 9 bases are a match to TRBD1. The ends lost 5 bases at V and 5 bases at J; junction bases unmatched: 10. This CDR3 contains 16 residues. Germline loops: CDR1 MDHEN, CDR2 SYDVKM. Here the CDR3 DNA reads TGTGCCAGCAGTCCCCTGGGACAGGGAAAGGATCAGCCCCAGCATTTT. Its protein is CASSPLGQGKDQPQHF.

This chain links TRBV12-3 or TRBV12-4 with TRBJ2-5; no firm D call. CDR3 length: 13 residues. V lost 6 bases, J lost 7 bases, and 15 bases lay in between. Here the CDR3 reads CASRRCFLGTQYF. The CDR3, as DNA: TGTGCCAGCAGGAGATGTTTTCTGGGGACCCAGTACTTC.

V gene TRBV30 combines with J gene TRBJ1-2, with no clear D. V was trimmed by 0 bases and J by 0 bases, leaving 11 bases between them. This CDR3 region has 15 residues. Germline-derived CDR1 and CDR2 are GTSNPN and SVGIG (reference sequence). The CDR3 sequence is CAWSVRFLSNYGYTF. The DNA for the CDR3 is TGTGCCTGGAGTGTACGGTTCCTTTCTAACTATGGCTACACCTTC.

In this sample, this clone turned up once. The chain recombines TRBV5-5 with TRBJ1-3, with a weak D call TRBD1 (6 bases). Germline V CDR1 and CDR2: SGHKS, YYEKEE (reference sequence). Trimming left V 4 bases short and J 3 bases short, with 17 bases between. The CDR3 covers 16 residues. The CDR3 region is CASSPGTPVSGNTIYF. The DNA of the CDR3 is TGTGCCAGCAGCCCGGGGACACCAGTGAGTGGAAACACCATATATTTT.

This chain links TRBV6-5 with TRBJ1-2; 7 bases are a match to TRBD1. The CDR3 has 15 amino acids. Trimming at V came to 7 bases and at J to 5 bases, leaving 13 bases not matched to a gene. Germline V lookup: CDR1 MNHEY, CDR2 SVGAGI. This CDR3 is CASTESWDSIYGYTF. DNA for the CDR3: TGTGCCAGCACCGAGAGTTGGGACAGCATATATGGCTACACCTTC.

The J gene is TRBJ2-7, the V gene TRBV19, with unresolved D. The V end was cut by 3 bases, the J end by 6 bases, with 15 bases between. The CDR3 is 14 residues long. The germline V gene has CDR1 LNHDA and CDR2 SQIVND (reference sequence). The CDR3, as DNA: TGTGCCAGTAGTATCTGGGGAAATCGAGGCGAGCAGTACTTC. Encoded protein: CASSIWGNRGEQYF.

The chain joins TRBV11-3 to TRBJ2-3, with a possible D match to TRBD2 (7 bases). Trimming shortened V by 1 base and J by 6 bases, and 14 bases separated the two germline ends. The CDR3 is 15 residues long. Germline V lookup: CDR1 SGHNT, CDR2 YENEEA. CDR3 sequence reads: CASSLGGRGLDTQYF. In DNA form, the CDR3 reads TGTGCCAGCAGCTTAGGAGGGCGGGGGCTGGATACGCAGTATTTT. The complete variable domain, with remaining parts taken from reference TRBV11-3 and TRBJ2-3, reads EAGVVQSPRYKIIEKKQPVAFWCNPISGHNTLYWYLQNLGQGPELLIRYENEEAVDDSQLPKDRFSAERLKGVDSTLKIQPAELGDSAVYLCASSLGGRGLDTQYFGPGTRLTVL.

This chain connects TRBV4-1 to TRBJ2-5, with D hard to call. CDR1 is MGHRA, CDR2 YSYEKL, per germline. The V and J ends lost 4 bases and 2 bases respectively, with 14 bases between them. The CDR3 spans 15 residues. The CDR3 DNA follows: TGCGCCAGCAGCCCCCTCGGGCTCATGCAAGAGACCCAGTACTTC. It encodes CASSPLGLMQETQYF.

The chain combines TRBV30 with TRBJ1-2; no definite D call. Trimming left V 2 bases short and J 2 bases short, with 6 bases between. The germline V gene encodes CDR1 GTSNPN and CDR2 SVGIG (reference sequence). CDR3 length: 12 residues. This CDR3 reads CAWSLGNYGYTF. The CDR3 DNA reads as TGTGCCTGGAGTTTGGGGAACTATGGCTACACCTTC.

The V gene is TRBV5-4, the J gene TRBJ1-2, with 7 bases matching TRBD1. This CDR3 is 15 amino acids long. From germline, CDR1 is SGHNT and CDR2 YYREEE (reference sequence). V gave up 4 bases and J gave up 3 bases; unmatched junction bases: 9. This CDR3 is CASSGKQGSYYGYTF. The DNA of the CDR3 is TGTGCCAGCAGCGGTAAACAGGGGTCCTACTATGGCTACACCTTC.